The following is a T cell receptor beta chain sequence with its context. Its antigen remains unknown. The record originates from a study of a mutant IDH1 vaccine in newly diagnosed glioma. Background on the study: Onset of vaccination occurred 4-6 weeks following radiotherapy alone, or with temozolomide cycles. Previous treatment comprised radiotherapy, temozolomide, or both, mostly both.

The time point is: week 35, safety follow-up. Doses of 300 ug of mutant IDH1 20-mer peptide were given with topical imiquimod. CDR3 length: 14 residues. The junction had 2 bases not matched to a gene; V was cut back by 4 bases and J by 0 bases. Germline V gene lookup returns CDR1 SGHDT and CDR2 YYEEEE. The data were produced by immunoSEQ multiplex PCR, yet TCRdb's version contains in-frame clones alone and is incomplete. The data show 50,000 to 65,000 clones, 85% to 90% seen once. This specimen was PBMCs, taken from a glioma patient whose treatment included an IDH1 peptide vaccine. This sequence joins TRBV5-6 and TRBJ2-3; 7 bases fit TRBD1. This receptor was taken from a man aged 40-50 years with glioma. The CDR3, as DNA: TGTGCCAGCAGCGGGGGACAGAGCACAGATACGCAGTATTTT. Amino acid sequence: CASSGGQSTDTQYF.